The next 8 T cell receptor beta chains were all read from a single sample in a study of radiotherapy plus CTLA-4 blockade in lung cancer. The data were produced by immunoSEQ multiplex PCR, yet TCRdb's version contains in-frame clones alone and is incomplete. The table lists 70,000 to 85,000 clones, under 75% of them singletons. The sample consisted of peripheral blood, taken from a patient treated with radiotherapy plus ipilimumab. Every receptor here comes from a human donor with non-small cell lung cancer whose response to radiotherapy plus ipilimumab could not be evaluated.

This chain's CDR3 is CASSDNRVPGELFF. The CDR3 coding sequence is TGTGCCAGCAGCGACAACAGGGTACCCGGGGAGCTGTTTTTT. This chain connects TRBV9 to TRBJ2-2, with D perhaps matching TRBD1 (6 bases). CDR3 length: 14 residues. V lost 3 bases and J 6 bases, leaving 12 bases between the germline ends. The germline gives CDR1 SGDLS, CDR2 YYNGEE.

V is TRBV19 and J is TRBJ2-3, with D hard to call. V lost 5 bases to trimming and J lost 1 base, with 7 bases between them. The CDR3 has 13 amino acids. Germline values: CDR1 LNHDA, CDR2 SQIVND (reference sequence). The CDR3 region has the DNA TGTGCCAGTAGTCTTCCGGGCACAGATACGCAGTATTTT. Translation: CASSLPGTDTQYF. Supplemented by reference TRBV19 and TRBJ2-3, the full variable domain reads DGGITQSPKYLFRKEGQNVTLSCEQNLNHDAMYWYRQDPGQGLRLIYYSQIVNDFQKGDIAEGYSVSREKKESFPLTVTSAQKNPTAFYLCASSLPGTDTQYFGPGTRLTVL.

This clone was seen only once. The V call is TRBV5-1, the J call TRBJ1-4; D is unclear. Germline V lookup: CDR1 SGHRS, CDR2 YFSETQ. Trimming removed 2 bases at V and 6 bases at J, with 11 bases between. The CDR3 extends over 14 amino acids. The CDR3 sequence is CASSLGIRDEKLFF. The CDR3 coding sequence is TGCGCCAGCAGCTTAGGAATCCGGGATGAAAAACTGTTTTTT. The full variable domain, in which reference TRBV5-1 and TRBJ1-4 provide the parts outside the CDR3, is KAGVTQTPRYLIKTRGQQVTLSCSPISGHRSVSWYQQTPGQGLQFLFEYFSETQRNKGNFPGRFSGRQFSNSRSEMNVSTLELGDSALYLCASSLGIRDEKLFFGSGTQLSVL.

This chain uses TRBV4-1 with TRBJ2-2; 7 bases agree with TRBD2. Germline assignment: CDR1 MGHRA and CDR2 YSYEKL. The CDR3 extends over 18 amino acids. The junction had 9 bases not matched to a gene; V was cut back by 1 base and J by 1 base. CDR3 protein: CASSQVFGTKKNTGELFF. CDR3 DNA: TGCGCCAGCAGCCAAGTGTTCGGGACTAAAAAGAACACCGGGGAGCTGTTTTTT.

This clone was found once. V usage is TRBV27 and J usage is TRBJ2-7; D may be TRBD2 (6 bases). Germline V gene lookup returns CDR1 MNHEY and CDR2 SMNVEV (reference sequence). V was clipped by 5 bases and J by 2 bases, with 10 bases between them. CDR3 size: 13 residues. DNA for the CDR3: TGTGCCAGCAGTCTGAGGAGGGCCTACGAGCAGTACTTC. As protein: CASSLRRAYEQYF.

The chain employs TRBV9 and TRBJ2-1; maybe TRBD2 (6 bases). The V and J ends lost 4 bases and 6 bases respectively, with 11 bases between them. Germline assignment: CDR1 SGDLS and CDR2 YYNGEE. This CDR3 spans 13 amino acids. The CDR3 DNA sequence: TGTGCCAGCAGCCTACGACTAGTCAATGAGCAGTTCTTC. Protein product: CASSLRLVNEQFF. Combining the CDR3 with reference TRBV9 and TRBJ2-1 gives the whole variable domain DSGVTQTPKHLITATGQRVTLRCSPRSGDLSVYWYQQSLDQGLQFLIQYYNGEERAKGNILERFSAQQFPDLHSELNLSSLELGDSALYFCASSLRLVNEQFFGPGTRLTVL.

The chain links TRBV5-1 to TRBJ2-3, with 12 bases identical to TRBD1. From germline, CDR1 is SGHRS and CDR2 YFSETQ. The CDR3 covers 17 residues. J gave up 1 base and V 3 bases, and 6 bases lay outside the gene matches. The CDR3 DNA follows: TGCGCCAGCAGCTGGGGGACAGGGGGCGATGGCACAGATACGCAGTATTTT. Its translation is CASSWGTGGDGTDTQYF.

V and J are TRBV6-1 and TRBJ2-7, with 8 bases that match TRBD1. This CDR3 has 11 amino acids. Germline V gene lookup returns CDR1 MNHNS and CDR2 SASEGT. The J segment lost 4 bases and the V segment lost 8 bases, leaving 1 base of the junction unmatched. The DNA of the CDR3 is TGTGCCAGCGACAGGGGATACGAGCAGTACTTC. This gives the protein CASDRGYEQYF.